The next 3 T cell receptor beta chains were all read from a single sample in a study of technical replicates of blood from a few donors (dated by TCRdb to 2016 to 2017). Library generation was performed with the immunoSEQ multiplex PCR assay. As stored in TCRdb, this immuneACCESS dataset retains in-frame rearrangements with V and J assigned. A fraction of the clones does not appear; measured against another copy, unresolved V genes explain less than half of the discrepancy, and the remainder lacks a known reason. This sample lists 80,000 or so clones; 95% to 98% were detected once. Clones ranked in the top ten supply approximately 0.2% of the sample. The sample was T cells isolated from PBMCs. Every receptor here comes from a human donor in good health.

CDR3 sequence: CASSRGTMNTEAFF. DNA of the CDR3: TGTGCCAGCAGCCGGGGGACCATGAACACTGAAGCTTTCTTT. The chain is built from TRBV6-1 and TRBJ1-1; TRBD1 might be the D (5 bases). CDR3 length: 14 amino acids. Trimming shortened V by 6 bases and J by 0 bases, and 11 bases separated the two germline ends. The germline CDR1 and CDR2 sequences are MNHNS and SASEGT.

The J gene is TRBJ2-7, the V gene TRBV28, with 16 bases identical to TRBD2. CDR3 length: 17 amino acids. Germline V gene data show CDR1 as MDHEN and CDR2 as SYDVKM. V shed 6 bases and J 7 bases; nucleotides not matched to a gene: 12. The CDR3 DNA sequence: TGTGCCAGCAGGGGGACTAGCGGGAGGGCAGACCGGGGGGAGCAGTACTTC. Residues: CASRGTSGRADRGEQYF.

The V and J genes are TRBV13 and TRBJ1-4, with TRBD1 matching 8 bases. Per the germline V gene, CDR1 is PRHDT and CDR2 is FYEKMQ (reference sequence). Trimming cost V 3 bases and J 3 bases; bases outside gene matches: 3. The CDR3 is 15 amino acids. This chain's CDR3 is CASSFTTGANEKLFF. The CDR3 nucleotides are TGTGCCAGCAGCTTTACGACAGGGGCTAATGAAAAACTGTTTTTT.